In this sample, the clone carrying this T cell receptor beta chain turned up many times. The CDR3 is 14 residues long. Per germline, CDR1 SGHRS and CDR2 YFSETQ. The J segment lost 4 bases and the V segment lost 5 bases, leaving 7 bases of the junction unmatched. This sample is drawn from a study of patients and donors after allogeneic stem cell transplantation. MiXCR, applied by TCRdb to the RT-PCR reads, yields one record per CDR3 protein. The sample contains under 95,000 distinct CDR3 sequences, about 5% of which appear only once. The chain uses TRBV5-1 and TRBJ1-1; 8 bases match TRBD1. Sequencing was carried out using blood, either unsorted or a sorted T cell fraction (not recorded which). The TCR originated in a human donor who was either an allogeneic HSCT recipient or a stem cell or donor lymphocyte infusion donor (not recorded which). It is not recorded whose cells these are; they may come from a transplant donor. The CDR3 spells CASRPLTGGTEAFF. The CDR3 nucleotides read TGCGCCAGCAGACCCCTTACAGGGGGCACTGAAGCTTTCTTT.